These 26 T cell receptor beta chains were sequenced from one sample in a study of blood T cells in healthy people across ages. Primers used in a second PCR of about 7 to 11 cycles were a sample-barcoded 5' primer and a J-beta primer mix. TCRdb recomputed calls from the 5' RACE reads with MiXCR, one row per CDR3 protein. This repertoire shows about 760,000 distinct CDR3 sequences, around 25% found once; its top ten account for around 9.2%. This sample also belongs to another study, concerning T cells of mothers and their children.

Specimen: blood. The receptors stem from a boy aged 10-17 years in good health.

This clonotype was seen a few times. The chain joins TRBV7-2 to TRBJ2-3; TRBD2 matches 7 bases. CDR1 and CDR2 (germline): SGHTA, FQGNSA. This CDR3 contains 15 residues. The junction had 11 bases not matched to a gene; V was cut back by 5 bases and J by 6 bases. CDR3 bases: TGTGCCAGCAGCCCCCTGGTTAGCGGGCTCGATACGCAGTATTTT. Amino acid sequence: CASSPLVSGLDTQYF. Filled out from reference TRBV7-2 and TRBJ2-3, the complete variable domain reads GAGVSQSPSNKVTEKGKDVELRCDPISGHTALYWYRQSLGQGLEFLIYFQGNSAPDKSGLPSDRFSAERTGGSVSTLTIQRTQQEDSAVYLCASSPLVSGLDTQYFGPGTRLTVL.

This chain joins TRBV5-1 and TRBJ2-3; D gene ambiguous. Germline V gene lookup returns CDR1 SGHRS and CDR2 YFSETQ. Trimming took 2 bases from V and 7 from J, leaving 11 bases between them. This CDR3 is built from 13 residues. This CDR3 is CASSLSHGNTQYF. CDR3 coding DNA: TGCGCCAGCAGCTTATCCCACGGAAATACGCAGTATTTT.

The chain is built from TRBV11-3 and TRBJ2-5, with TRBD2 identical over 12 bases. V was pared by 5 bases and J by 5 bases, with 9 bases of the junction left unmatched. CDR1 is SGHNT, CDR2 YENEEA, per germline. There are 16 residues in the CDR3. CDR3 loop: CASSPGLAGLMETQYF. The CDR3 region has the DNA TGTGCCAGCAGCCCAGGACTAGCGGGGTTGATGGAGACCCAGTACTTC.

The chain recombines TRBV11-3 with TRBJ1-4; D may be TRBD1 (5 bases). The CDR3 contains 12 residues. Between the trimmed V and J ends, which lost 6 bases and 7 bases, there was a span of 9 bases. In germline, CDR1 is SGHNT, CDR2 YENEEA. The DNA of the CDR3 is TGTGCCAGCAGTGACAGTTCTGAAAAACTGTTTTTT. Its translation: CASSDSSEKLFF.

This clonotype was observed a few times. The V and J genes are TRBV7-9 and TRBJ2-5; no reliable D call. The last part of the DNA fits TRBJ2-1 better; the J call may be wrong. Per the germline V gene, CDR1 is SEHNR and CDR2 is FQNEAQ (reference sequence). The CDR3 is 14 residues long. This chain's CDR3 is CASSPMANSNEQFF. The CDR3 DNA sequence: TGTGCCAGCAGCCCGATGGCTAACAGTAATGAGCAGTTCTTC.

This clonotype was seen a handful of times. Mismatch with germline at one junction end may stem from a read error. The chain employs TRBV28 and TRBJ1-6, with a weak D call TRBD1 (5 bases). This CDR3 region has 16 residues. Germline V gene sequence: CDR1 MDHEN, CDR2 SYDVKM. Here the CDR3 reads CVSSFSGAAYNSPLHF. The CDR3 DNA reads as TGTGTCAGCAGTTTCTCCGGGGCTGCATATAATTCACCCCTCCACTTT.

The V and J genes are TRBV7-2 and TRBJ2-5; the match to TRBD2 covers 8 bases. Trimming at V came to 1 base and at J to 5 bases, leaving 6 bases not matched to a gene. The V gene's germline CDR1 is SGHTA and CDR2 FQGNSA. There are 15 residues in the CDR3. The chain's CDR3 is CASSLVGLAGETQYF. In DNA form, the CDR3 reads TGTGCCAGCAGCTTAGTAGGACTAGCTGGGGAGACCCAGTACTTC.

Here the CDR3 DNA reads TGTGCCAGCAGCTTAGCCTCGGGTCTCACTGAAGCTTTCTTT. Protein sequence: CASSLASGLTEAFF. This chain connects TRBV5-6 to TRBJ1-1, with no clear D. V was trimmed by 2 bases and J by 4 bases, leaving 12 bases between them. Germline loops: CDR1 SGHDT, CDR2 YYEEEE. The CDR3 extends over 14 amino acids.

This clonotype was seen only a few times. The chain recombines TRBV20-1 with TRBJ1-2; no firm D call. Looked up from germline, CDR1 is DFQATT and CDR2 is SNEGSKA (reference sequence). This CDR3 region has 15 residues. V was cut by 5 bases and J by 1 base, with 17 bases left in between. The CDR3 DNA reads as TGCAGTGCTGAGGGATTACCCGCGAATAACTATGGCTACACCTTC. This translates into CSAEGLPANNYGYTF.

A few counts support this clonotype. The chain links TRBV3-1 to TRBJ2-7; D uncertain. Germline V gene data show CDR1 as LGHDT and CDR2 as YNNKEL (reference sequence). The length of the CDR3 is 13 residues. V was cut by 2 bases and J by 6 bases, with 11 bases left in between. CDR3 in amino acids: CASSQKEWTEQYF. CDR3 nucleotides: TGTGCCAGCAGCCAAAAAGAGTGGACCGAGCAGTACTTC.

This clonotype has only a few counts. The chain is built from TRBV24-1 and TRBJ2-5; D may be TRBD2 (6 bases). CDR3 size: 17 residues. V dropped 1 base and J dropped 4 bases, with 18 bases sitting between them. Germline-derived CDR1 and CDR2 are KGHDR and SFDVKD. CDR3 sequence reads: CATSDFGGVLPPETQYF. CDR3 coding DNA: TGTGCCACCAGTGATTTCGGAGGGGTCCTACCTCCAGAGACCCAGTACTTC.

This clonotype has just a few counts. CDR3 nucleotides: TGCAGTGCTAGAGGCGACGCAAACGGGATCCAAGAGACCCAGTACTTC. It yields the protein CSARGDANGIQETQYF. V usage is TRBV20-1 and J usage is TRBJ2-5; TRBD2 is a possible D gene (5 bases). Trimming removed 1 base at V and 1 base at J, with 16 bases between. The CDR3 sequence is 16 residues long. Looked up from germline, CDR1 is DFQATT and CDR2 is SNEGSKA (reference sequence).

This clonotype has just one count. The V gene is TRBV27, the J gene TRBJ2-7; D may match TRBD1 or TRBD2 (5 bases each). CDR1 MNHEY and CDR2 SMNVEV come from the germline V gene (reference sequence). V shed 6 bases and J shed 3 bases, with 12 bases lying between them. The CDR3 extends over 13 amino acids. CDR3 amino acids: CASRGDADYEQYF. Here the CDR3 DNA reads TGTGCCAGCAGGGGGGACGCGGACTACGAGCAGTACTTC.

The chain links TRBV7-3 to TRBJ1-1; no clear D. V was trimmed by 2 bases and J by 3 bases, leaving 7 bases between them. There are 13 residues in the CDR3. Germline assignment: CDR1 SGHTA and CDR2 FQGTGA. The CDR3 is CASSLSLDTEAFF. The CDR3, as DNA: TGTGCCAGCAGCTTATCCCTGGACACTGAAGCTTTCTTT.

This clonotype was observed a handful of times. CDR3 nucleotides: TGCGCCAGCAGCCCGTATTATAGCTTGCCTGAGCAGTTCTTC. Translated, it gives CASSPYYSLPEQFF. This chain connects TRBV5-1 to TRBJ2-1; D not resolved. CDR1 SGHRS and CDR2 YFSETQ come from the germline V gene. Deletions cut 4 bases from V and 9 bases from J, with 17 bases between. CDR3 length equals 14 residues. The full variable domain, in which reference TRBV5-1 and TRBJ2-1 provide the parts outside the CDR3, is KAGVTQTPRYLIKTRGQQVTLSCSPISGHRSVSWYQQTPGQGLQFLFEYFSETQRNKGNFPGRFSGRQFSNSRSEMNVSTLELGDSALYLCASSPYYSLPEQFFGPGTRLTVL.

The rearrangement joins TRBV5-1 to TRBJ1-4; the D gene is possibly TRBD1 (6 bases). This CDR3 has 14 residues. V was shortened by 0 bases and J by 8 bases, with 11 bases between the two germline ends. In germline, CDR1 is SGHRS, CDR2 YFSETQ. The CDR3 is CASSLGGGQEKLFF. In DNA form, the CDR3 reads TGCGCCAGCAGCTTGGGAGGCGGACAGGAAAAACTGTTTTTT.

The chain uses TRBV13 and TRBJ2-6; no reliable D call. Germline V gene data show CDR1 as PRHDT and CDR2 as FYEKMQ (reference sequence). Trimming left V 4 bases short and J 4 bases short, with 11 bases between. This CDR3 is built from 15 residues. In nucleotides, the CDR3 is TGTGCCAGCAGCTCTTGGCAGTCAGGGGCCAACGTCCTGACTTTC. Residues: CASSSWQSGANVLTF.

CDR3 coding DNA: TGTGCCAGCAGTTACCCCTATCCGCCGGTACCCTTCTTC. Protein product: CASSYPYPPVPFF. J is TRBJ2-1 and V is TRBV6-2 or TRBV6-3, with D unresolved. The CDR3 has 13 amino acids. The V gene lost 2 bases and the J gene lost 16 bases, with 18 bases spanning the gap. The germline V gene encodes CDR1 MNHEY and CDR2 SVGEGT.

This clonotype was seen more than once but under ten times. J is TRBJ2-5 and V is TRBV20-1; D gene uncertain. Germline CDR1 reads DFQATT; CDR2 reads SNEGSKA (reference sequence). V shed 5 bases and J shed 0 bases, with 13 bases lying between them. This CDR3 has 14 residues. CDR3 DNA sequence: TGCAGTGCTCCCCCGGGCCCGTACCAAGAGACCCAGTACTTC. It is translated as CSAPPGPYQETQYF.

V usage is TRBV28 and J usage is TRBJ2-3; 10 nucleotides align to TRBD2. There are 15 residues in the CDR3. Germline CDR1 MDHEN, CDR2 SYDVKM. J gave up 2 bases and V 9 bases, and 8 bases lay outside the gene matches. CDR3 DNA: TGTGCCAGTGGATGGACTAGCGGTAACACAGATACGCAGTATTTT. It yields the protein CASGWTSGNTDTQYF. Drawing the rest from reference TRBV28 and TRBJ2-3, the complete variable domain is DVKVTQSSRYLVKRTGEKVFLECVQDMDHENMFWYRQDPGLGLRLIYFSYDVKMKEKGDIPEGYSVSREKKERFSLILESASTNQTSMYLCASGWTSGNTDTQYFGPGTRLTVL.

This clonotype was seen only a few times. A junction end diverges from the germline sequence, so it may reflect a read error. The chain carries TRBV6-8 and TRBJ2-5; 8 positions agree with TRBD1. Germline values: CDR1 MNHGY, CDR2 SAAAGT. The CDR3 extends over 16 amino acids. CDR3 DNA: TGCGCCAGCAGTTTTATCGCCAGGGGGCAGAGGGAGACCCAGTACTTC. As protein: CASSFIARGQRETQYF.

The V and J genes are TRBV5-1 and TRBJ2-3; a weak D match, TRBD2 (5 bases). The CDR3 length is 15 residues. With 5 bases removed from V and 2 bases from J, the gap between germline ends came to 15 bases. From germline, CDR1 is SGHRS and CDR2 YFSETQ. The CDR3 DNA reads as TGCGCCAGCAGGATGGCGGGTACATACACAGATACGCAGTATTTT. It codes for CASRMAGTYTDTQYF.

This clonotype was found many times. The chain uses TRBV29-1 and TRBJ2-5; D possibly corresponds to TRBD2 (5 bases). Germline loops: CDR1 SQVTM, CDR2 ANQGSEA. The CDR3 contains 14 residues. V lost 3 bases and J 1 base, leaving 12 bases between the germline ends. CDR3 loop: CSVDSGTSQETQYF. The CDR3 DNA reads TGCAGCGTTGATTCGGGAACTTCCCAAGAGACCCAGTACTTC. The variable domain in full, completed from reference TRBV29-1 and TRBJ2-5, reads SAVISQKPSRDICQRGTSLTIQCQVDSQVTMMFWYRQQPGQSLTLIATANQGSEATYESGFVIDKFPISRPNLTFSTLTVSNMSPEDSSIYLCSVDSGTSQETQYFGPGTRLLVL.

Only a few counts were recorded for this clonotype. J is TRBJ2-1 and V is TRBV29-1, with 11 bases matching TRBD2. The CDR3 contains 14 residues. The V gene's germline CDR1 is SQVTM and CDR2 ANQGSEA. Trimming cost V 1 base and J 7 bases; bases outside gene matches: 3. This CDR3 reads CSVEVAGGPNEQFF. As DNA, the CDR3 is TGCAGCGTTGAAGTAGCGGGAGGGCCTAATGAGCAGTTCTTC.

The sample holds a few counts of this clonotype. The rearrangement joins TRBV24-1 to TRBJ2-5; no clear D. The J call may be faulty, since TRBJ2-1 better matches the DNA end. This CDR3 is built from 14 residues. Germline V lookup: CDR1 KGHDR, CDR2 SFDVKD. CDR3 region: CATTRPRSFNEQFF. As DNA, the CDR3 is TGTGCCACGACAAGGCCAAGAAGTTTCAATGAGCAGTTCTTC.

The V call is TRBV7-9, the J call TRBJ1-4, with a weak D call TRBD1 (5 bases). Looked up from germline, CDR1 is SEHNR and CDR2 is FQNEAQ (reference sequence). The CDR3 is 14 residues long. V was pared by 5 bases and J by 12 bases, with 19 bases between. The CDR3 DNA follows: TGTGCCAGCAGCGTTAATAGACTCGGAGGGGAACTGTTTTTT. Translating gives CASSVNRLGGELFF.